This passage covers 17 T cell receptor beta chains from one sample sequenced in a study of regulatory T cells in long-lasting Graves disease. Researchers made TCR beta libraries by using iRepertoire HTBI primers and running Arm-PCR on CDR3 regions. TCRdb reprocessed the multiplex PCR reads via MiXCR and lists one record per CDR3 protein. The data show 540,000 or so distinct CDR3 sequences, roughly 13% seen once. The time point here: newly diagnosed GD, antithyroid drugs for less than 3 months. Following extraction of RNA from PBMCs, that RNA was used to make the TCR library. The sample was also linked to a second study, of T cells in Graves' hyperthyroidism and ophthalmopathy.

The source was peripheral blood mononuclear cells (PBMCs), collected at new diagnosis, from a patient treated with antithyroid drugs. All receptors derive from a man aged 30 to 39 with Graves disease.

This clonotype has a handful of counts. The rearrangement uses TRBV7-3 and TRBJ2-3, with a possible D match to TRBD2 (6 bases). This CDR3 has 17 residues. Trimming cost V 3 bases and J 2 bases, with 18 bases left between them. Per germline, CDR1 SGHTA and CDR2 FQGTGA. The CDR3 loop reads CASSFGAGRGDTDTQYF. CDR3 in DNA: TGTGCCAGCAGCTTTGGGGCGGGGCGGGGCGACACAGATACGCAGTATTTT.

The table lists this clonotype with many counts. The rearrangement uses TRBV6-2 or TRBV6-3 and TRBJ2-2; perhaps TRBD1 as D (6 bases). The CDR3 is 13 amino acids. Deletions cut 5 bases from V and 6 bases from J, with 10 bases between. Germline CDR1 reads MNHEY; CDR2 reads SVGEGT. CDR3 sequence (DNA): TGTGCCAGCAGTCAGGGGTATGCCGGGGAGCTGTTTTTT. It yields the protein CASSQGYAGELFF.

This clonotype was counted between two and nine times. This rearrangement joins TRBV12-3 or TRBV12-4 to TRBJ1-5, with TRBD1 as a possible D gene (5 bases). The CDR3 sequence is 17 residues long. V lost 2 bases to trimming and J lost 0 bases, with 14 bases between them. The CDR3 DNA reads TGTGCCAGCAGTTTATCTTGGGGCCCTAATAGCAATCAGCCCCAGCATTTT. Amino acid sequence: CASSLSWGPNSNQPQHF.

The sample holds many counts of this clonotype. The chain links TRBV7-2 to TRBJ2-1; no clear D. The CDR3 sequence is 13 residues long. Trimming took off 1 base at V and 12 bases at J, with 13 bases between the two ends. CDR1 is SGHTA, CDR2 FQGNSA, per germline. CDR3 region: CASSLVGPPRQFF. The CDR3, as DNA: TGTGCCAGCAGCTTAGTTGGGCCCCCTCGGCAGTTCTTC.

As for this clonotype: At one end, the junction sequence differs from germline, possibly due to a read error. V and J are TRBV9 and TRBJ2-7; TRBD1 might be the D (6 bases). CDR1 is SGDLS, CDR2 YYNGEE, per germline. The CDR3 extends over 14 amino acids. The CDR3 loop reads CTSSVGQGGYEQYF. Written as DNA, the CDR3 is TGTACCAGCAGCGTGGGACAAGGAGGCTACGAGCAGTACTTC.

The chain employs TRBV4-1 and TRBJ2-7, with D possibly matching TRBD1 (6 bases). This CDR3 contains 17 residues. The germline CDR1 and CDR2 sequences are MGHRA and YSYEKL. The V and J ends lost 4 bases and 5 bases respectively, with 24 bases between them. The CDR3 loop reads CASSPGSLGGLSNEQYF. The CDR3 region has the DNA TGCGCCAGCAGCCCTGGGAGCTTAGGGGGTCTTTCGAACGAGCAGTACTTC.

This chain connects TRBV10-3 to TRBJ2-5, with 12 bases that match TRBD2. Germline V CDR1 and CDR2: ENHRY, SYGVKD. This CDR3 is 14 amino acids long. The V segment lost 7 bases and the J segment 7 bases; nucleotides outside the gene matches: 7. Here the CDR3 DNA reads TGTGCCATCACGGCTAGCGGGAGGGTAGGGACCCAGTACTTC. This sequence encodes CAITASGRVGTQYF.

This clonotype appeared many times. CDR3 residues: CASRLNRGWETQYF. The DNA for the CDR3 is TGTGCCAGCAGACTTAACAGAGGGTGGGAGACCCAGTACTTC. The chain is built from TRBV6-1 and TRBJ2-5, with a possible D match to TRBD2 (5 bases). The germline V gene has CDR1 MNHNS and CDR2 SASEGT. V lost 6 bases to trimming and J lost 5 bases, with 16 bases between them. The CDR3 has 14 residues.

This clonotype was detected ten times or more. The V and J genes are TRBV12-3 or TRBV12-4 and TRBJ2-7; 13 positions agree with TRBD2. The CDR3 sequence is 14 residues long. Trimming cost V 5 bases and J 4 bases; bases outside gene matches: 2. The CDR3 loop reads CASSLGLAGYEQYF. As DNA, the CDR3 is TGTGCCAGCAGTCTGGGACTAGCGGGGTACGAGCAGTACTTC.

V gene TRBV10-1 combines with J gene TRBJ2-1; the match to TRBD2 covers 11 bases. V lost 4 bases to trimming and J lost 6 bases; unmatched junction nucleotides: 2. CDR3 length: 14 residues. Germline CDR1 WNHNN, CDR2 SYGVQD (reference sequence). The CDR3 reads CASSVAGGRNEQFF. The CDR3 nucleotides read TGCGCCAGCAGTGTAGCGGGGGGGCGCAATGAGCAGTTCTTC.

This clonotype showed up just a few times. The CDR3 region is CASNPDRAYEQYF. In DNA, the CDR3 is TGTGCCAGCAACCCGGACAGGGCCTACGAGCAGTACTTC. This chain joins TRBV6-1 and TRBJ2-7, with 8 bases lining up with TRBD1. The CDR3 is 13 residues long. Germline V gene sequence: CDR1 MNHNS, CDR2 SASEGT. J was trimmed by 2 bases and V by 7 bases; bases with no gene match: 4.

This clonotype was found a few times. The chain combines TRBV14 with TRBJ2-1; D might be TRBD2 (10 bases). The CDR3 consists of 20 residues. The germline V gene encodes CDR1 SGHDN and CDR2 FVKESK. The V end lost 3 bases, the J end lost 6 bases, and 30 bases lay between the germline ends. The CDR3 region is CASSHPGQGPGLALANEQFF. In DNA form, the CDR3 reads TGTGCCAGCAGCCACCCGGGACAGGGACCGGGACTAGCGTTGGCCAATGAGCAGTTCTTC.

This clonotype showed up just a few times. The chain carries TRBV20-1 and TRBJ2-7, with 7 bases matching TRBD1. CDR1 is DFQATT, CDR2 SNEGSKA, per germline (reference sequence). V was clipped by 4 bases and J by 2 bases; unmatched bases: 8. This CDR3 has 14 amino acids. CDR3 in amino acids: CSAKFGTATYEQYF. In DNA form, the CDR3 reads TGCAGTGCTAAGTTCGGGACAGCGACCTACGAGCAGTACTTC.

This clonotype was seen at least ten times. The chain is built from TRBV12-3 or TRBV12-4 and TRBJ1-4, with D hard to call. The length of the CDR3 is 14 residues. V was shortened by 3 bases and J by 6 bases, with 11 bases between the two germline ends. In DNA form, the CDR3 reads TGTGCCAGCAGTTTGCCGGTGGCCGATGAAAAACTGTTTTTT. Translating gives CASSLPVADEKLFF.

Ten or more counts support this clonotype. The rearrangement joins TRBV6-2 or TRBV6-3 to TRBJ2-2, with D perhaps being TRBD1 or TRBD2 (7 bases each). The CDR3 covers 16 residues. Germline CDR1 MNHEY, CDR2 SVGEGT. Trimming left V 8 bases short and J 1 base short, with 17 bases between. The CDR3 DNA sequence: TGTGCCAGCGTAGGGACCAGGGGGGGGAACACCGGGGAGCTGTTTTTT. It yields the protein CASVGTRGGNTGELFF.

This clonotype was observed at least ten times. The V gene is TRBV24-1, the J gene TRBJ2-3, with D perhaps TRBD2 (5 bases). V was cut by 5 bases and J by 3 bases, with 14 bases left in between. From germline, CDR1 is KGHDR and CDR2 SFDVKD. This CDR3 is built from 15 residues. CDR3 in amino acids: CATSAGDIGTDTQYF. The CDR3 bases are TGTGCCACCAGTGCCGGGGATATTGGGACAGATACGCAGTATTTT.

In the case of this clonotype: One end of the junction varies from germline; a read error may be responsible. The genes are TRBV13 and TRBJ2-7; 8 nucleotides match TRBD2. This CDR3 comprises 13 residues. Germline lookup yields CDR1 PRHDT and CDR2 FYEKMQ (reference sequence). The CDR3 region is CASSRGLVGEQYF. The CDR3 region has the DNA TGCGCCAGCAGCCGGGGACTAGTAGGCGAGCAGTACTTC. Drawing the rest from reference TRBV13 and TRBJ2-7, the complete variable domain is AAGVIQSPRHLIKEKRETATLKCYPIPRHDTVYWYQQGPGQDPQFLISFYEKMQSDKGSIPDRFSAQQFSDYHSELNMSSLELGDSALYFCASSRGLVGEQYFGPGTRLTVT.